This T cell receptor (beta chain) was obtained from a study of graft-versus-host responses after intestinal transplantation. Profiling relied on immunoSEQ multiplex PCR, and the TCRdb table lists in-frame clones only, not all of them. The table includes tens of thousands of clones, roughly 88% detected once. V dropped 3 bases and J dropped 6 bases, with 20 bases sitting between them. Germline assignment: CDR1 SGHAT and CDR2 FQNNGV. The CDR3 runs to 16 residues. A word on this clone: What it binds is unknown.

This clonotype was sampled from a human donor who received an intestinal transplant. The V call is TRBV11-2, the J call TRBJ1-2; no clear D gene. The sequencing used unstimulated CD8+ T cells sorted from spleen or lymph node cells, collected before intestinal transplant. CDR3 loop: CASSLEGGGPFHGYTF. CDR3 DNA: TGTGCCAGCAGCTTGGAGGGTGGAGGGCCCTTCCATGGCTACACCTTC.